This T cell receptor beta chain was sequenced in a study of cytomegalovirus exposure and HLA in healthy donors. Germline assignment: CDR1 SGHRS and CDR2 YFSETQ. The CDR3 consists of 17 residues. Losses at the gene ends were 1 base for V and 7 bases for J; bases not matched to a gene: 13. Findings and caveats of the study: Among TCR beta chains, those listed as cytomegalovirus-associated numbered over 150.

Primers included in the PCR were 60 Vbeta and 13 Jbeta primers. Clones were read by immunoSEQ multiplex PCR, and TCRdb kept only the in-frame ones, dropping some. The table lists under 200,000 clones, about 80% of them singletons. On this clone itself: As yet, its antigen is unknown.

This receptor was taken from a man in his fifties in good health and CMV-seropositive. The sequenced material came from PBMCs. This chain joins TRBV5-1 and TRBJ2-1, with TRBD1 matching over 8 bases. CDR3 DNA sequence: TGCGCCAGCAGCTTGACGGCCGTACGGACAGGGTTGAATGAGCAGTTCTTC. It translates to CASSLTAVRTGLNEQFF.